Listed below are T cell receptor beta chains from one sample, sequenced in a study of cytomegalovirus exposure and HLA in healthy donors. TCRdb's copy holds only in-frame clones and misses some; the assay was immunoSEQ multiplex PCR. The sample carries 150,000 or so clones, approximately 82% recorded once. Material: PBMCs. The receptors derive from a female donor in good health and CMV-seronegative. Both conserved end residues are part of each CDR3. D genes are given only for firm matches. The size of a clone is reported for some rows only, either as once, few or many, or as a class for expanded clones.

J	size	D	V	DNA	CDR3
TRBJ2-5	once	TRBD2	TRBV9	TGTGCCAGCAGCGCCGATCTAGCGGGAGCAGGAGAGACCCAGTACTTC	CASSADLAGAGETQYF
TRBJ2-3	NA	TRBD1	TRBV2	TGTGCCAGCATTCCCCACACAGGGGGTTCCTGGGATACGCAGTATTTT	CASIPHTGGSWDTQYF
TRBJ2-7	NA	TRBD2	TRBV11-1	TGTGCCAGCAGCCCGCTCAGGGGGCTGGGACTAGCGGGAGGGCCTGGGTACTTC	CASSPLRGLGLAGGPGYF
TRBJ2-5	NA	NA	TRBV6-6	TGTGCCAGCAGTTACTCAGCCCAAGAGACCCAGTACTTC	CASSYSAQETQYF
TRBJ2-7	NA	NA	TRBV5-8	TGTGCCAGCAGCGGTATCACAGGGTTTAACTCCTACGAGCAGTACTTC	CASSGITGFNSYEQYF
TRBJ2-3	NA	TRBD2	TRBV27	TGTGCCAGCAGTTTGACTAGCGGATTTATCACAGATACGCAGTATTTT	CASSLTSGFITDTQYF
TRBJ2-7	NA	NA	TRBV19	TGTGCCAGTAGTATGAGGGCCTCAACCTACGAGCAGTACTTC	CASSMRASTYEQYF
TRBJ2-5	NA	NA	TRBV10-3	TGTGCCATCAGTGCGCATTGGGGCAGTCAAGAGACCCAGTACTTC	CAISAHWGSQETQYF
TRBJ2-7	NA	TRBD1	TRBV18	TGTGCCAGCTCAATTGGACAGGGAGAAGTCGAGTACTTC	CASSIGQGEVEYF
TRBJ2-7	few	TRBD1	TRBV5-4	TGTGCCAGCAGCGGGGGACAGAGGGACGAGCAGTACTTC	CASSGGQRDEQYF
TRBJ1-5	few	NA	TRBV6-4	TGTGCCAGCAGCCAGCGGGGACTCCCCCGGGAGGTGCAGCCCCAGCATTTT	CASSQRGLPREVQPQHF
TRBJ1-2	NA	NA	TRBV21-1	TGTGCCAGCAGCAAAGGGGCCCGGGAGCTCTATGGCTACACCTTC	CASSKGARELYGYTF
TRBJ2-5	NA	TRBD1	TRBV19	TGTGCCAGTAGTAAACAGGGGGCACTTCAAGAGACCCAGTACTTC	CASSKQGALQETQYF
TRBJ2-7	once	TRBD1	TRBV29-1	TGCAGCGTCGGGACAGGGACGACCTCCTACGAGCAGTACTTC	CSVGTGTTSYEQYF
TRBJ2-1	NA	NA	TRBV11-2	TGTGCCAGCAGCTCTGGACAGAGCTCCTACAATGAGCAGTTCTTC	CASSSGQSSYNEQFF
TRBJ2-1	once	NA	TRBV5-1	TGCGCCAGCAGCTTTAACGGGATCAATGAGCAGTTCTTC	CASSFNGINEQFF
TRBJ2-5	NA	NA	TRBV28	TGTGCCAGCAGTCCAGCACCGGACAGCCAAGAGACCCAGTACTTC	CASSPAPDSQETQYF
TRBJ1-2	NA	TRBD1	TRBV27	TGTGCCAGCAGTTCTCGTCCGGGACAGGGCGGTAGTGGCTACACCTTC	CASSSRPGQGGSGYTF
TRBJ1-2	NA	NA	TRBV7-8	TGTGCCAGCAGCTACGGACTGTCCTATGGCTACACCTTC	CASSYGLSYGYTF
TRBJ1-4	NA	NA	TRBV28	TGTGCCAGCAGTTTGGGAGGCCCCCAGGGAGAAAAACTGTTTTTT	CASSLGGPQGEKLFF
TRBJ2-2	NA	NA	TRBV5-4	TGTGCCAGCAGAGCAACGCGGGATGTTCGGACCGGGGAGCTGTTTTTT	CASRATRDVRTGELFF
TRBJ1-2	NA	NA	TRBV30	TGTGCCTGGAGTGTACTTCTCAGGGCGGGGGGCGCAGGGGGCTACACCTTC	CAWSVLLRAGGAGGYTF
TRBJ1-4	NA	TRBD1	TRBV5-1	TGCGCCAGCAGAGGGGGCACTAATGAAAAACTGTTTTTT	CASRGGTNEKLFF
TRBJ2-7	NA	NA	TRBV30	TGTGCCTGGAGCCCAGGGTCTTACGAGCAGTACTTC	CAWSPGSYEQYF
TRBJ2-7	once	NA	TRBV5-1	TGCGCCAGCTCGGAGGCCAGCTCCTACGAGCAGTACTTC	CASSEASSYEQYF
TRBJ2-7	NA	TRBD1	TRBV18	TGTGCCAGCTCACCCGGGACAGGCCCCTACGAGCAGTACTTC	CASSPGTGPYEQYF
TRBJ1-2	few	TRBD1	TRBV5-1	TGCGCCAGCAGCAGGACAGGGGGTGGGCTTTATGGCTACACCTTC	CASSRTGGGLYGYTF
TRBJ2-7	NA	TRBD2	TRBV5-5	TGTGCCAGCAGCCCCCTATCAGGGACTAGCGTCTACGAGCAGTACTTC	CASSPLSGTSVYEQYF
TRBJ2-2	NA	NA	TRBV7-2	TGTGCCAGCAGCTTACGGGGATCTGTGGGCGGGGAGCTGTTTTTT	CASSLRGSVGGELFF
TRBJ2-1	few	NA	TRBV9	TGTGCCAGCAGCGGTGCCGCGGGCCGCGGGGCCTACAATGAGCAGTTCTTC	CASSGAAGRGAYNEQFF
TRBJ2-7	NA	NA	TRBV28	TGTGCCAGCAGTTTTGGTCAGCGGGTGTACTCCTACGAGCAGTACTTC	CASSFGQRVYSYEQYF
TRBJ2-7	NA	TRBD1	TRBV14	TGTGCCAGCAACCGGGACAGGGGTTACGAGCAGTACTTC	CASNRDRGYEQYF
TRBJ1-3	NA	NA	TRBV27	TGTGCCAGCAGTTTATTCAGGCCCCAATCAGGAAACACCATATATTTT	CASSLFRPQSGNTIYF
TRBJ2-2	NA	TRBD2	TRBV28	TGTGCCAGCCTCGGACTAGCGGTGAACACCGGGGAGCTGTTTTTT	CASLGLAVNTGELFF
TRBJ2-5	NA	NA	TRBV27	TGTGCCAGCAGTTTAAACAGACAAGAGACCCAGTACTTC	CASSLNRQETQYF
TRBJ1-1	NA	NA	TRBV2	TGTGCCAGCAGTCCCAACAGGGTCTCGGTCGAAGCTTTCTTT	CASSPNRVSVEAFF
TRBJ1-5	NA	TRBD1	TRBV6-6	TGTGCCAGCAGTTTTGGGGACAGCCTCCATTTT	CASSFGDSLHF
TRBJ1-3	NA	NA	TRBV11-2	TGTGCCAGCAGCCCATCAAGGGGCACAAGAAACACCATATATTTT	CASSPSRGTRNTIYF
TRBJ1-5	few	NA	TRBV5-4	TGTGCCAGCAGCTTGGCCTCTGGAGGGCCTAGCAATCAGCCCCAGCATTTT	CASSLASGGPSNQPQHF
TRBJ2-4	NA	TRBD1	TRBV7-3	TGTGCCAGCAGCTTAATTTTCAGGGGGCGCGCCAAAAACATTCAGTACTTC	CASSLIFRGRAKNIQYF
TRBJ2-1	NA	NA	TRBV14	TGTGCCAGCAGCCAAAGCCTAAGGGGGGGGAATGAGCAGTTCTTC	CASSQSLRGGNEQFF
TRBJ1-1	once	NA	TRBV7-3	TGTGCCAGCAGCTCATCAGGGGCCACTGAAGCTTTCTTT	CASSSSGATEAFF
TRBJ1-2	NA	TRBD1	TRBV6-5	TGTGCCAGCAGTCCTGGACAGGGGGCTAACTATGGCTACACCTTC	CASSPGQGANYGYTF
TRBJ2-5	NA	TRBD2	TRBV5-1	TGCGCCAGCAGCTTGGGGGCTAGCGGGCGGGAGACCCAGTACTTC	CASSLGASGRETQYF
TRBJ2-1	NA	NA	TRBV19	TGTGCCAGTCAGATCGGGAGGGGGCCCTCGCAGGAAAGTAATGAGCAGTTCTTC	CASQIGRGPSQESNEQFF
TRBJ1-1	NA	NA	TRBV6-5	TGTGCCAGCAGCCTAGGACAGTTGAACACTGAAGCTTTCTTT	CASSLGQLNTEAFF
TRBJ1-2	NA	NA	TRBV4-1	TGCGCCAGCAGCCATCTCATAATTGGAGGGAGGGTCTATGGCTACACCTTC	CASSHLIIGGRVYGYTF
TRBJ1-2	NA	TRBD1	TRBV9	TGTGCCAGCAGCGATGGGACAGGGGACGGTGGCTACACCTTC	CASSDGTGDGGYTF
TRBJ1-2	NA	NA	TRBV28	TGTGCCAGCAGTCAACAGCATAACTATGGCTACACCTTC	CASSQQHNYGYTF
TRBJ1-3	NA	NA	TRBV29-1	TGCAGCGTTGTATCGGGAAACACCATATATTTT	CSVVSGNTIYF
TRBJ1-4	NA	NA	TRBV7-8	TGTGCCAGCAGCTTCGGGTATGAAAAACTGTTTTTT	CASSFGYEKLFF
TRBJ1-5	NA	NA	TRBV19	TGTGCCAGTAGTAAACGGACAGTTACGCCTCAGCCCCAGCATTTT	CASSKRTVTPQPQHF